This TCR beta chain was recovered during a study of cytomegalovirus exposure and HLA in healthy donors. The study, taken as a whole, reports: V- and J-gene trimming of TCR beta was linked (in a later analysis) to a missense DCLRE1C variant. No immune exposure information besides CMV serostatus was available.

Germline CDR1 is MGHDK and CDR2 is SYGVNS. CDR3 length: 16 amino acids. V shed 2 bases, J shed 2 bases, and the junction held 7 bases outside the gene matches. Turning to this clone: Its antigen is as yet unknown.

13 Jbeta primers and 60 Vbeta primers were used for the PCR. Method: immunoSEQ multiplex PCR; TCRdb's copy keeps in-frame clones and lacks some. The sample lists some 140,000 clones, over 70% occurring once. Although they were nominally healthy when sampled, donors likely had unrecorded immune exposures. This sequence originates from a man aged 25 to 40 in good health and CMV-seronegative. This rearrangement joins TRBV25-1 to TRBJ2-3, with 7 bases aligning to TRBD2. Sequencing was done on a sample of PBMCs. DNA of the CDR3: TGTGCCAGCAGTGAAGGCCTAGCGGTTAACACAGATACGCAGTATTTT. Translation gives CASSEGLAVNTDTQYF.